This paragraph covers one T cell receptor (beta chain) sequence. No antigen is known for it. This sample is drawn from a study of shared clonotypes between healthy human individuals. Findings of the study overall: A handful of donors held approximately 5% of naive CD4 clonotypes in common. Relative to clonotypes present in all four donors, those not shared had lower generation probabilities. Naive subsets, compared against memory subsets, generally had larger estimated richness values. Rarefaction revealed incomplete sorted-subset sequencing despite large depth.

Naive CD8 cells comprised CD45RO-negative, CCR7-positively selected cells, excluding terminally differentiated effector memory CD45RA+ cells. This CDR3 comprises 15 residues. CDR1 is MGHDK, CDR2 SYGVNS, per germline. V was pared by 2 bases and J by 5 bases, with 15 bases between. The assay was immunoSEQ multiplex PCR, and TCRdb's table has in-frame clones only and misses some. This sample has about 600,000 clones; 95% to 98% occur once, and the top ten carry less than 0.35%. The specimen sequenced was naive CD8+ T cells sorted from blood. V and J are TRBV25-1 and TRBJ2-5; D is perhaps TRBD1 (6 bases). This TCR was recovered from a man under 40 in good health. The CDR3 nucleotides are TGTGCCAGCAGTGAAACGGACAGACCCAGGGAGACCCAGTACTTC. Protein product: CASSETDRPRETQYF.